This T cell receptor beta chain was identified during a study of cytomegalovirus exposure and HLA in healthy donors (dated by TCRdb to the late 2010s). About the investigation overall: In an earlier analysis of several hundred of the donors, about 260 Gb of sequence data and some 100 million unique TCR beta sequences from about 190 million T cells were reported. An early release that covered more than 550 HLA-typed donors contained approximately 300 gigabases of sequencing data and tens of millions of unique TCR sequences. Of the approximately 400 genotyped donors, over 65% fell in the genetic ancestry cluster associated with self-reported Caucasian donors. The study aimed to test whether cataloging public T cell receptors could reveal signatures of past pathogen exposure. Using immunosequencing, the study profiled T cell repertoires from fewer than 850 subjects and related those repertoires to cytomegalovirus serostatus. In addition to the first cohort of hundreds of subjects, a separate validation cohort of 130 or so different subjects was used. The study combined high-throughput TCR immunosequencing, statistical association of individual TCRs with disease status, and machine learning to predict cytomegalovirus infection status. To study patterns of TCR occurrence, a later analysis re-analyzed previously published TCR beta repertoires from several hundred donors and added high-resolution HLA genotyping. The later analysis used no new phenotypic data to find candidate immune exposures, relying instead on TCR beta sequences and their occurrence across donors. In an earlier analysis of 587 of the donors, high-throughput TCR beta sequencing was used to judge whether each TCR beta V gene segment behaved as functional or pseudogenic. Donor age, sex, ethnicity and CMV serostatus were compiled alongside the repertoire data. A later genetic analysis took genome-wide SNP genotypes for about 65% of the 666 donors and used that subset as a discovery cohort. Every repertoire in the discovery cohort had been generated on one and the same sequencing platform. Class I and class II HLA loci were covered by the typing at four-digit resolution. Typing coverage differed by locus: A, B, C, DRB1 and DQB1 were typed in roughly 629-640 donors, DQA1 in about 500, DPA1 in some 610, and DPB1 in 400 to 480. Roughly 5 DR-DQ haplotypes were handled as single units for association and clustering, since linkage in the cohort was strong. Across 300 to 500 genotyped donors of the cohort, an average of about 200,000 unique TCR beta nucleotide sequences per donor were sequenced, and around 20% of those sequences were non-productive. The paper as a whole reports these results and caveats: Sequencing depth was assumed to be roughly uniform across donors in the presence/absence analyses, though that assumption may not hold. The study listed 170 or so TCR beta chains as associated with cytomegalovirus. Because HLA typing was unavailable for some donors at each locus, only the typed subset was used in association tests. A later analysis found that most CMV-associated TCR beta chains appeared HLA-restricted, with HLA associations seemingly driven largely by CMV exposure. A later genetic analysis associated a missense DCLRE1C variant with V-gene and J-gene trimming of TCR beta chains, and an independent cohort replicated the association. According to a later analysis, TCR association rates differed among HLA loci, with DRB1 alleles showing the most associated TCRs and HLA-C alleles showing the fewest. Specific HLA alleles were associated with 16,951 TCR beta sequences at a false discovery rate of 0.05 in a later analysis. Roughly 17 rarely observed V segments, including chromosome 9 orphons, were excluded from the earlier analysis of some 590 of the donors because counts were too low. A later analysis found that HLA-associated TCR beta chains were more clonally expanded and had lower generation probabilities than equally common non-associated chains. It was suggested by the authors that the approach could potentially be generalized to other disease states and immunological phenotypes. A further reported finding was that TCR beta sequences accurately predicted the HLA-A and HLA-B alleles for most subjects in the first cohort. A cluster of highly shared sequence variants was judged likely to be a technical artifact of the sequencing pipeline. Assigning TCR associations to individual alleles was difficult when HLA alleles, especially DR and DQ, strongly co-occurred. Linkage disequilibrium might explain the correlated functional status among segregating V segments, but an unknown experimental factor could not be excluded. A few of the identified cytomegalovirus-associated TCR beta chains were confirmed in vitro to be specific for cytomegalovirus antigens. The classifier was reported to diagnose cytomegalovirus status with high specificity and sensitivity in both the original and validation cohorts. The only immune exposure information available for the cohort was CMV serostatus. In an earlier analysis of several hundred of the donors, most TCR beta V segments were observed in productive rearrangements about 87% or about 30% of the time, broadly matching IMGT annotations. Only TCR beta chains were sequenced in this cohort, and the absence of alpha or paired-chain data limited detectable features. Most TCR sequences were observed very rarely across donors, whereas some public TCRs were present in many individuals. The 87-base-pair reads could not distinguish some IMGT-functional V segments, including TRBV6-2 and TRBV6-3, so those segments were excluded. A later analysis reported that several top co-occurrence clusters appeared linked to parvovirus B19, influenza, CMV and Epstein-Barr virus. Compared with the roughly 710-donor mean, donors in an Asian-associated ancestry cluster had fewer N-insertions in productive TCRs, according to a later genetic analysis.

Cut back by 4 bases and 6 bases, the V and J ends lie 18 bases apart. According to the germline V gene, CDR1 reads MGHRA and CDR2 reads YSYEKL. There are 15 amino acids in the CDR3, from cysteine to phenylalanine inclusive. Left in the record is the CDR3 DNA by itself, 45 bases read in frame from the first base. This clone has just a few counts. Its cognate antigen has yet to be identified. Nothing much larger sits one base from this clone, and base qualities are not available. In total, roughly 670 healthy bone marrow donors made up the cohort. At the time of sampling, every cohort member was nominally healthy, though immune exposures that went unrecorded were likely present. The donor tested CMV seropositive, placing the donor among the 289 seropositive members of the cohort. A peripheral blood sample was collected from each donor, and TCR beta sequencing was performed on peripheral blood mononuclear cells. Genomic DNA extraction from the blood cell samples was performed with the Qiagen DNeasy Blood Extraction Kit.

Libraries were made using the immunoSEQ multiplex PCR assay. The multiplex PCR relied on a mix of 60 forward primers for TCR Vbeta segments and 13 reverse primers for TCR Jbeta segments. The CDR3 region of rearranged TCR beta genes was amplified from genomic DNA with a multiplex PCR assay. The Illumina HiSeq System was used to sequence the amplified TCR beta libraries as 87-base-pair reads. As for the original processing: A later analysis counted about 80 million unique TCR beta chains across the approximately 700 repertoires, and around 9.9 million of these chains were shared by at least two donors. To remove PCR and sequencing errors, raw reads were error-corrected and collapsed into unique sequences using a nearest-neighbor algorithm that merged closely related sequences. CDR3 sequences were aligned to IMGT reference sequences to assign V, D and J gene segments. For a sequence to be retained, a match of at least six nucleotides was required to both a V gene segment and a J gene segment. Rearrangements were classified as productive when the CDR3 lacked stop codons and remained in frame with V and J, and all other rearrangements were classified as non-productive. Following IMGT convention, CDR3 was defined as the stretch from the second conserved V-encoded cysteine up to the conserved J-encoded phenylalanine. The earlier analysis of more than 450 of the donors excluded sequences that lacked an unambiguous match to a single V gene segment. In an earlier analysis of a few hundred of the donors, a V segment was called functional when productive rearrangements were above 56.7%, and segregating when the standard deviation between donors exceeded 5%. To diagnose cytomegalovirus status from the catalog of TCR beta chain sequences, a statistical classification framework was built. A later analysis assigned V and J genes by comparing TCR nucleotide sequences with IMGT/GENE-DB human TR gene sequences. The TCRdist pipeline was used in a later analysis to assign CDR3 sequences and most-parsimonious VDJ recombination scenarios. A later analysis defined each TCR beta chain by its CDR3 amino acid sequence plus V-gene family, and excluded reads lacking a unique V-gene family. A later analysis removed over 500 highly shared, low-generation-probability nucleotide sequences to deal with suspected cross-contamination and a sequencing artifact. In a later analysis, a clonal expansion index for each public chain was calculated from normalized within-repertoire ranks of inferred template counts. A later analysis computed generation probabilities with a VDJ recombination model fitted to out-of-frame rearrangements, and checked the results against IGoR. A later analysis scored TCR-TCR, TCR-HLA and TCR-CMV co-occurrence with hypergeometric tests, applying a repertoire-size bias correction to TCR pairs. A later analysis estimated false discovery rates by permuting HLA or CMV assignments 20 times. In a later analysis, co-occurring TCRs were grouped with DBSCAN, and TCRdist sequence similarity was added when clustering was performed within HLA-allele-positive subsets. For co-occurrence clustering, repertoires with fewer than 30,000 or more than 120,000 public chains were excluded, along with roughly five repertoires with anomalous nucleotide sharing. TCRdb obtained this table from immuneACCESS and retained in-frame rearrangements with V and J assigned. These tables miss some clones; where compared with another copy, unresolved V genes account for less than half of the shortfall, and the remainder is unexplained. The V and J calls and clone size are taken from that table; D and trimming were inferred from the DNA. The sample yields fewer than 200,000 clones; around four fifths were counted once. The top ten hold about 7.4% of the sample.

This chain is built from TRBV4-1 and TRBJ1-2, with an unclear D gene assignment. Specimen: PBMCs. This receptor was taken from a male donor in good health and CMV-seropositive. The sequenced DNA: TGCGCCAGCAGCCCAATACCGGTTTTGTACGATGGCTACACCTTC. It translates to CASSPIPVLYDGYTF.